Here is one T cell receptor (beta chain) with its context. The antigen is unknown. Germline V gene sequence: CDR1 SGHTA, CDR2 FQGNSA. CDR3 size: 15 residues. Trimming stripped 3 bases from V and 0 bases from J, with 6 bases between. This specimen comes from a study of T cell responses to AZD1222 COVID-19 vaccine. Findings and limits, study-wide: At baseline, just a handful of AZD1222 recipients tested seropositive. Within unmutated variant regions lay the reported targets of nearly half of spike-specific TCRs. White British people made up most donors, females outnumbered males, and clonal diversity was possibly underestimated.

Using immunoSEQ multiplex PCR, the repertoire was profiled, and TCRdb retains in-frame clones only, with some absent. The data show some 150,000 clones, 65% to 90% seen once. The receptor was derived from an adult who received the MenACWY meningococcal vaccine as a control. V gene TRBV7-2 combines with J gene TRBJ1-6, with D perhaps matching TRBD1 (5 bases). The specimen comprised peripheral blood, sampled 28 days after the second dose of the MenACWY control vaccine. The CDR3 region is CASSFDSSYNSPLHF. The CDR3 DNA follows: TGTGCCAGCAGCTTCGACAGCTCCTATAATTCACCCCTCCACTTT.